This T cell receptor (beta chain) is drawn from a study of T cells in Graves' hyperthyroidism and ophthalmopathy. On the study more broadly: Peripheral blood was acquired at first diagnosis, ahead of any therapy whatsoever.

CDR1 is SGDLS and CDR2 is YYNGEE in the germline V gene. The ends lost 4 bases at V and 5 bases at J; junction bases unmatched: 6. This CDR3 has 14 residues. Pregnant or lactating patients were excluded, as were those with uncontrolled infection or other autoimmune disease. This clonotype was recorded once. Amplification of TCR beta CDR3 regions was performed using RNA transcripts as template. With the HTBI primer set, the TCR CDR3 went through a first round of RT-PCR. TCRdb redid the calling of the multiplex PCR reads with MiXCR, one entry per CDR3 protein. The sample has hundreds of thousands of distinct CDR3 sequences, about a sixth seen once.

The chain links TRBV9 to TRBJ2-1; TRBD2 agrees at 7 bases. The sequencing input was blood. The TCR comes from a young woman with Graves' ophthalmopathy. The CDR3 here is CASSPRTRNNEQFF. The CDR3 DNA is TGTGCCAGCAGCCCAAGGACTAGGAACAATGAGCAGTTCTTC.